Below, 3 T cell receptor delta chains from the same sample are listed, as sequenced in a study of γδ T cells in repeated Plasmodium falciparum infection. Vgamma9/Vdelta2+ and Vdelta2-negative gammadelta T cells were flow-sorted from PBMC for bulk sequencing. TCRdb re-called clones from the multiplex PCR reads using CATT. The sample lists tens of thousands of delta-chain clones; over 0.75% were seen once. What was sequenced was gamma-delta T cells from blood. The receptor set was obtained from a pool of human donors (malaria-infected and uninfected, not separated).

This clone showed up just a few times. TCRdb's listed protein matches a much larger clone and diverges from this DNA's translation at residue 23, likely through a read error; the protein shown comes from the DNA. The chain has TRDV1 and TRDJ1; 8 bases match TRDD3. Germline V gives CDR1 TSWWSYY, CDR2 QGS. The CDR3 is made up of 27 amino acids. CDR3 sequence (DNA): TGTGCTCTTGGGGAACTAGTATTTTGTCTCCTAGGCCCCCCAACTGGGGGTCCTACTTTGTACACCGGTAAACTCATCTTT. This codes for CALGELVFCLLGPPTGGPTLYTGKLIF.

In this sample, this clone is medium-sized. The same CDR3 also results from other DNA sequences found in this sample. The chain has TRDV1 and TRDJ1; 11 bases agree with TRDD3. Germline V CDR1 and CDR2: TSWWSYY, QGS. Unmatched junction bases numbered 7, after V lost 9 bases and J lost 4 bases. CDR3 length equals 14 residues. The CDR3 nucleotides read TGTGCTCTCCTGGGGGATACCGGCTTCGATAAACTCATCTTT. Translated: CALLGDTGFDKLIF.

This clone has only a few counts. The protein TCRdb gives is from a much larger clone and does not agree with this DNA's translation at residue 6, likely a read error; the protein shown here comes from the DNA. This chain joins TRDV1 and TRDJ1; TRDD3 matches at 8 bases. TCRdb offers no J gene call, so here the DNA was matched to germline to obtain one. Germline loops: CDR1 TSWWSYY, CDR2 QGS. The CDR3 spans 21 residues. V lost 1 base, J lost 0 bases, and 19 bases stayed unmatched. CDR3 in DNA: TGTGCTCTTGGGGAACGAACCCGGGAGGGTGTGTGGGATACGCACACCGATAAACTCATCTTT. Translated, it gives CALGERTREGVWDTHTDKLIF.